The rows below give T cell receptor beta chains drawn from one sample of a study of technical replicates of blood from a few donors. Assay used: immunoSEQ multiplex PCR; TCRdb lists only in-frame clones, some missing. The sample records about 80,000 clones, approximately 93% being singletons. What was sequenced was T cells isolated from PBMCs. The receptors originated from a human donor in good health. CDR3s include the opening cysteine and the closing phenylalanine or tryptophan. D genes are given only for firm matches. Size values are once, few and many counts, or a class for expanded clones, and some rows have none.

TRBD1 | TRBJ1-4 | - | TRBV9 | TGTGCCAGCAGCGCTGACGGGACAGAAGATGAAAAACTGTTTTTT | CASSADGTEDEKLFF
- | TRBJ1-2 | - | TRBV29-1 | TGCAGCGCCATCTTAGGGGGCTATGGCTACACCTTC | CSAILGGYGYTF
- | TRBJ1-5 | - | TRBV6-5 | TGTGCCAGCAGTTCCGGTGGTAGCAATCAGCCCCAGCATTTT | CASSSGGSNQPQHF
- | TRBJ2-7 | - | TRBV11-2 | TGTGCCAGCAGACCTTTGACAGGGAGGTACTACGAGCAGTACTTC | CASRPLTGRYYEQYF
- | TRBJ2-7 | once | TRBV6-5 | TGTGCCAGCAGTTACTCGGAGGGGACCGAGTCCTACGAGCAGTACTTC | CASSYSEGTESYEQYF
TRBD1 | TRBJ1-3 | few | TRBV19 | TGTGCCAGTAGCCAAACAGGGGACGGAAACACCATATATTTT | CASSQTGDGNTIYF
- | TRBJ2-7 | - | TRBV29-1 | TGCAGCGTTTGGGTTAAGGGAGCGGGCGACGAGCAGTACTTC | CSVWVKGAGDEQYF
TRBD1 | TRBJ2-7 | once | TRBV29-1 | TGCAGCGTCGTAACAGGGGAATCCTACGAGCAGTACTTC | CSVVTGESYEQYF
TRBD1 | TRBJ2-7 | - | TRBV5-4 | TGTGCCAGCAGCTTGGAGGGGGCGCGAGACTTC | CASSLEGARDF
- | TRBJ2-2 | - | TRBV5-6 | TGTGCCAGCCCCGGGACACCCCGCGGGGAGCTGTTTTTT | CASPGTPRGELFF
- | TRBJ2-7 | once | TRBV5-1 | TGCGCCAGCAGCTCCTTACAGGGAATTCCCCAACAATACGAGCAGTACTTC | CASSSLQGIPQQYEQYF
- | TRBJ2-7 | - | TRBV27 | TGTGCCAGCAGTCTGGACAAATTTGGCGACGAGCAGTACTTC | CASSLDKFGDEQYF
- | TRBJ2-3 | - | TRBV11-3 | TGTGCCAGCAGCAGAGCGGTCACAGATACGCAGTATTTT | CASSRAVTDTQYF
TRBD1 | TRBJ1-2 | - | TRBV28 | TGTGCCAGCAGTCCTCTCTTCGACAGGGACTATGGCTACACCTTC | CASSPLFDRDYGYTF
- | TRBJ2-7 | - | TRBV29-1 | TGCAGCGTTCGGGTTCAATACGAGCAGTACTTC | CSVRVQYEQYF
- | TRBJ2-1 | - | TRBV19 | TGTGCCTCATCAAACCGGGACACCACCTACAATGAGCAGTTCTTC | CASSNRDTTYNEQFF
- | TRBJ2-7 | once | TRBV14 | TGTGCCAGCAGCCTTTTTGCCGGCCCTGGGGCTTACGAGCAGTACTTC | CASSLFAGPGAYEQYF